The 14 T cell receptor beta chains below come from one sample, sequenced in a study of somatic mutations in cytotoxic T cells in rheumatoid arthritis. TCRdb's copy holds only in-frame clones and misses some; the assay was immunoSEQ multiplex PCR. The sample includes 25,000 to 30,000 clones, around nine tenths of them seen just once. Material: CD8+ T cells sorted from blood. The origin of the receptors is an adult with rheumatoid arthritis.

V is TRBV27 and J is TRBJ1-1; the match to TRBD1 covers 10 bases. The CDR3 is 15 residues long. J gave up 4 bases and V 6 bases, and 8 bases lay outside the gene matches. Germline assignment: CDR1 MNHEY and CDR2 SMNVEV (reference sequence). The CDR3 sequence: CASRLTGTGATEAFF. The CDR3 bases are TGTGCCAGCAGACTGACCGGGACAGGGGCCACTGAAGCTTTCTTT.

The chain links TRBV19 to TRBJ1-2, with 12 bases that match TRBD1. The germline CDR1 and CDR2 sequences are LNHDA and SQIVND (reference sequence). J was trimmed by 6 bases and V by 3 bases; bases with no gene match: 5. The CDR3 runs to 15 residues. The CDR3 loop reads CASSMPGQGAHGYTF. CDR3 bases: TGTGCCAGTAGTATGCCGGGACAGGGGGCACATGGCTACACCTTC.

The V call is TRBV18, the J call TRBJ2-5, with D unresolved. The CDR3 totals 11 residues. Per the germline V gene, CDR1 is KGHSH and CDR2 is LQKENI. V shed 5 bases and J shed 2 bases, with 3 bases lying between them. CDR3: CASSSQETQYF. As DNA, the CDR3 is TGTGCCAGCTCATCACAAGAGACCCAGTACTTC.

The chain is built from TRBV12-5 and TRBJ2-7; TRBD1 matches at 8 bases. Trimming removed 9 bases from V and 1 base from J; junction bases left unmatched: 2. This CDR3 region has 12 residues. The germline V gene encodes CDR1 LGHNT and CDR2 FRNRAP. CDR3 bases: TGTGCTAGCGGGGACAGGTCCTACGAGCAGTACTTC. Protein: CASGDRSYEQYF.

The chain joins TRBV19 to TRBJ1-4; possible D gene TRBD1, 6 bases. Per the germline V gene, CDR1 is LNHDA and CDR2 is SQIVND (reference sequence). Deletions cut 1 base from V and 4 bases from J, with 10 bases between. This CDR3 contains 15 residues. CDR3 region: CASSIGTAFNEKLFF. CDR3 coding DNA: TGTGCCAGTAGTATAGGGACAGCCTTTAATGAAAAACTGTTTTTT. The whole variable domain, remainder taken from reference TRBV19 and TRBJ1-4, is DGGITQSPKYLFRKEGQNVTLSCEQNLNHDAMYWYRQDPGQGLRLIYYSQIVNDFQKGDIAEGYSVSREKKESFPLTVTSAQKNPTAFYLCASSIGTAFNEKLFFGSGTQLSVL.

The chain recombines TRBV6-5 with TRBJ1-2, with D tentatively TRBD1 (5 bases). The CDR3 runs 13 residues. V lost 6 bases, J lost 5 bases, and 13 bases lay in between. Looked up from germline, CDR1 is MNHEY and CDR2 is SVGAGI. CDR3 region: CASSYGAEYGYTF. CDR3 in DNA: TGTGCCAGCAGCTATGGGGCAGAATATGGCTACACCTTC.

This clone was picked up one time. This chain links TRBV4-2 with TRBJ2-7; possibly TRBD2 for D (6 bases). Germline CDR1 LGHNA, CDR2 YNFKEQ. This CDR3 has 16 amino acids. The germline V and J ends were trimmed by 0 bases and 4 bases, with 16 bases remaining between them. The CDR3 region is CASSQEGGTRLYEQYF. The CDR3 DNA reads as TGTGCCAGCAGCCAAGAAGGTGGGACTCGTCTTTACGAGCAGTACTTC.

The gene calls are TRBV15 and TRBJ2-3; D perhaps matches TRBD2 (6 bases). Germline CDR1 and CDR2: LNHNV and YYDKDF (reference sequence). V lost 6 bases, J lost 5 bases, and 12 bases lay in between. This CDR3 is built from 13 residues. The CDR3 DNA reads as TGTGCCACCAGTTCGGGAGTGGTAGATACGCAGTATTTT. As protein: CATSSGVVDTQYF.

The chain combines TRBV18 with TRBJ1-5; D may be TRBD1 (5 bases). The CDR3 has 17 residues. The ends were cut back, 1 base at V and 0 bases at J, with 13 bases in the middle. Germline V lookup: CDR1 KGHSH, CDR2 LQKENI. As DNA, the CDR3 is TGTGCCAGCTCACCACGCACGTGGGGGGATAGCAATCAGCCCCAGCATTTT. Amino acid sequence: CASSPRTWGDSNQPQHF.

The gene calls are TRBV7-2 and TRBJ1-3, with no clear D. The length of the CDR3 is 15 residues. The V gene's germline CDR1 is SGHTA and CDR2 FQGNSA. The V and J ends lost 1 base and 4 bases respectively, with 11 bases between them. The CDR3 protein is CASSLGVGWGNTIYF. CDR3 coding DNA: TGTGCCAGCAGCTTAGGGGTAGGGTGGGGAAACACCATATATTTT.

The CDR3 DNA sequence: TGTGCCAGCAGTTTATCCCGCGGGGGGCCCCCCTACGAGCAGTACTTC. This sequence encodes CASSLSRGGPPYEQYF. The V and J genes are TRBV27 and TRBJ2-7; the match to TRBD2 covers 8 bases. The CDR3 consists of 16 residues. V was pared by 0 bases and J by 2 bases, with 6 bases of the junction left unmatched. Per the germline V gene, CDR1 is MNHEY and CDR2 is SMNVEV (reference sequence).

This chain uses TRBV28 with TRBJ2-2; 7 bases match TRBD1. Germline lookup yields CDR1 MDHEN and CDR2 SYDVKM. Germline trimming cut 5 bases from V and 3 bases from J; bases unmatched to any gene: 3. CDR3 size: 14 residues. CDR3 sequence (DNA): TGTGCCAGCAGTCGGACAGGCTACACCGGGGAGCTGTTTTTT. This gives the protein CASSRTGYTGELFF.

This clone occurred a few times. CDR3 bases: TGTGCCAGCAGCGCGGGGTATGAGCAGTTCTTC. Protein: CASSAGYEQFF. The chain carries TRBV7-6 and TRBJ2-1; D may be TRBD2 (6 bases). Trimming took off 5 bases at V and 8 bases at J, with 7 bases between the two ends. In germline, CDR1 is SGHVS, CDR2 FNYEAQ. The CDR3 runs to 11 residues. Full variable domain (rest looked up from reference TRBV7-6 and TRBJ2-1): GAGVSQSPRYKVTKRGQDVALRCDPISGHVSLYWYRQALGQGPEFLTYFNYEAQQDKSGLPNDRFSAERPEGSISTLTIQRTEQRDSAMYRCASSAGYEQFFGPGTRLTVL.

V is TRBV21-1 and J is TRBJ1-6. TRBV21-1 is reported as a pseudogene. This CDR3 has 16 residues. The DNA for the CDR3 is TGTGCCAGCAGCCCTAGTCGGCCAGGGAGCAATTCACCCCTCCACTTT. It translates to CASSPSRPGSNSPLHF.